This T cell receptor (beta chain) was sequenced in a study of T cells in Graves' hyperthyroidism and ophthalmopathy. Patients were aged 18 to 65, had disease duration under 2 months, and had newly diagnosed hyperthyroidism. RNA transcripts were the template for amplifying TCR beta CDR3 regions. The HTBI primer set served for first-round RT-PCR of the TCR CDR3. Each CDR3 protein is one row after TCRdb ran MiXCR on the multiplex PCR reads. The sample has around 700,000 distinct CDR3 sequences; about 35% are singletons. The V gene's germline CDR1 is MGHDK and CDR2 SYGVNS. Trimming pared 5 bases from V and 4 bases from J, leaving 12 bases between. The CDR3 length is 13 residues.

The chain has TRBV25-1 and TRBJ2-7; D is perhaps TRBD1 (5 bases). Material for sequencing was blood. This TCR came from a woman aged 40 to 49 with Graves' hyperthyroidism. CDR3 protein: CASSWGVEYEQYF. The CDR3 DNA sequence: TGTGCCAGCAGTTGGGGCGTTGAGTACGAGCAGTACTTC.